This note documents a single T cell receptor beta chain sequence. This entry comes from a study of T cell changes during pregnancy in multiple sclerosis. V lost 3 bases and J lost 3; bases outside the gene matches: 9. The germline CDR1 and CDR2 sequences are SGHTA and FQGNSA. The CDR3 loop spans 17 amino acids. This table comes from immunoSEQ multiplex PCR, and its TCRdb copy is limited to in-frame clones, with some not included. The table lists about 64,000 clones, 90% of them singletons, with around 6.8% in the top ten. The source is a female donor in good health, enrolled as a control in a pregnancy study. This material consisted of peripheral blood, taken in the third trimester of pregnancy. This sequence joins TRBV7-2 and TRBJ2-7; 12 positions agree with TRBD2. The CDR3 DNA is TGTGCCAGCAGCTTCCCTGGACTAGCGGGACATATCTACGAGCAGTACTTC. Translating gives CASSFPGLAGHIYEQYF.